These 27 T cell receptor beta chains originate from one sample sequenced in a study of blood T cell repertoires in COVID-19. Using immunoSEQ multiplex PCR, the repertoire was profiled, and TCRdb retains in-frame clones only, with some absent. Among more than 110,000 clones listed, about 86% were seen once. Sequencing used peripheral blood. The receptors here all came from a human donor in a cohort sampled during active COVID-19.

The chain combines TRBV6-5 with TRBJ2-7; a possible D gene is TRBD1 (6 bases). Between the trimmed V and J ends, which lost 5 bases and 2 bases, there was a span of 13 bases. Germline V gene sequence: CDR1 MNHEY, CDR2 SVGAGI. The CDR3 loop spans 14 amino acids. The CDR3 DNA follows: TGTGCCAGCAGTCCGGGACACAAGACCTACGAGCAGTACTTC. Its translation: CASSPGHKTYEQYF.

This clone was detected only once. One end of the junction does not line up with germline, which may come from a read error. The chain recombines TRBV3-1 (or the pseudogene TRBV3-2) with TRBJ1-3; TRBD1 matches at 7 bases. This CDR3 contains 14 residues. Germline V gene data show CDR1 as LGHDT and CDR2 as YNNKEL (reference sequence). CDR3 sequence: CASTQQGTGNTIYF. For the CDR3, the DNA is TGTGCCAGCACCCAACAGGGGACTGGAAACACCATATATTTT.

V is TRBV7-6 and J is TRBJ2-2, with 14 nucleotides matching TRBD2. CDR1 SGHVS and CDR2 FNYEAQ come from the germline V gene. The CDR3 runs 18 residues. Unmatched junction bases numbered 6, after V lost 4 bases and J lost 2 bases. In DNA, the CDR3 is TGTGCCAGCAGCTCCGGACTAGCGGGGGGCTATAACACCGGGGAGCTGTTTTTT. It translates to CASSSGLAGGYNTGELFF.

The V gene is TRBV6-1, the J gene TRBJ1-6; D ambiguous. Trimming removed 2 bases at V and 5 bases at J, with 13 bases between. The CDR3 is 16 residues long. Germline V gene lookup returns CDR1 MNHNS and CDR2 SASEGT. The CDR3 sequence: CASSERLAQNNSPLHF. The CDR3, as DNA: TGTGCCAGCAGTGAACGTCTGGCACAAAATAATTCACCCCTCCACTTT.

The DNA of the CDR3 is TGCGCCAGCAGCTTGCCATCGGGACTACCACAAGAGACCCAGTACTTC. Its protein product is CASSLPSGLPQETQYF. V is TRBV5-1 and J is TRBJ2-5, with 7 bases fitting TRBD2. This CDR3 has 16 residues. The trim removed 1 base at V and 2 bases at J, leaving 8 bases unmatched. The germline V gene has CDR1 SGHRS and CDR2 YFSETQ. The entire variable domain, with the rest obtained from reference TRBV5-1 and TRBJ2-5, is as follows: KAGVTQTPRYLIKTRGQQVTLSCSPISGHRSVSWYQQTPGQGLQFLFEYFSETQRNKGNFPGRFSGRQFSNSRSEMNVSTLELGDSALYLCASSLPSGLPQETQYFGPGTRLLVL.

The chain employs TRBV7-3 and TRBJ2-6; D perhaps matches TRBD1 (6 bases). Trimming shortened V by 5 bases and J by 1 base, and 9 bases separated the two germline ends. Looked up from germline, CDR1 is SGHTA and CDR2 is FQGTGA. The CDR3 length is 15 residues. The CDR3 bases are TGTGCCAGCAGCCCCGGACAGTCTGGGGCCAACGTCCTGACTTTC. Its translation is CASSPGQSGANVLTF.

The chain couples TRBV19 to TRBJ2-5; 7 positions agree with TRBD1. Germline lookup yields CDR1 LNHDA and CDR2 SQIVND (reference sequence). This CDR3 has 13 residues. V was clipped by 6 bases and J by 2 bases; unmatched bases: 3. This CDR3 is CASSQDRQETQYF. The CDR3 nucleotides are TGTGCCAGTAGCCAGGACAGGCAAGAGACCCAGTACTTC.

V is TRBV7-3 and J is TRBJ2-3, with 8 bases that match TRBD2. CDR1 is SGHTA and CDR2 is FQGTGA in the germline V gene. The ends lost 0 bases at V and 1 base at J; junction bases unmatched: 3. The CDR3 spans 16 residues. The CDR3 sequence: CASSLTGAGGTDTQYF. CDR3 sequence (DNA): TGTGCCAGCAGCTTAACCGGAGCGGGGGGCACAGATACGCAGTATTTT.

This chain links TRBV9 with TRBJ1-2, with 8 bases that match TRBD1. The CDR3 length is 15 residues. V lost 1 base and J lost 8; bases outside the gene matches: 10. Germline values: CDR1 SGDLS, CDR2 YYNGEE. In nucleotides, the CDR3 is TGTGCCAGCAGCGTAAGCCCAGGGGGCGAGTCCGGCTACACCTTC. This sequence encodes CASSVSPGGESGYTF.

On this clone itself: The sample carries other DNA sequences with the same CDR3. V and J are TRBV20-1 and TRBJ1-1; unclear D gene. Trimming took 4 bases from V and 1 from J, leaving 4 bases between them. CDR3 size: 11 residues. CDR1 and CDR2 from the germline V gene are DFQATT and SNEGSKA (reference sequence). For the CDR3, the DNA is TGCAGTGCTACAGGGAACACTGAAGCTTTCTTT. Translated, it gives CSATGNTEAFF.

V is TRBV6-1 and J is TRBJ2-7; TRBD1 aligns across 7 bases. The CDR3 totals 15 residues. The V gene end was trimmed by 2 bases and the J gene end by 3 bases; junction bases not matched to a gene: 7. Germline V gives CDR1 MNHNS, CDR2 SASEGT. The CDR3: CASSESGTAHYEQYF. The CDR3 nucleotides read TGTGCCAGCAGTGAATCTGGGACAGCACACTACGAGCAGTACTTC.

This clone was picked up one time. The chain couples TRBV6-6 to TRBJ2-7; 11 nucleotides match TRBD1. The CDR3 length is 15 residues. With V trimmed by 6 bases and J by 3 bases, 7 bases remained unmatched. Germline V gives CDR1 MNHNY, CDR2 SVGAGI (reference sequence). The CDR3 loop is CASRSTGTGGYEQYF. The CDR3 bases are TGTGCCAGCAGGTCAACCGGGACAGGGGGCTACGAGCAGTACTTC.

The CDR3 sequence is CASSPLNEQGVGYTF. The DNA for the CDR3 is TGTGCCAGCTCACCACTAAATGAGCAGGGTGTTGGCTACACCTTC. J is TRBJ1-2 and V is TRBV18; the D gene is possibly TRBD1 (5 bases). The CDR3 sequence is 15 residues long. Germline values: CDR1 KGHSH, CDR2 LQKENI. The V end was cut by 1 base, the J end by 7 bases, with 16 bases between.

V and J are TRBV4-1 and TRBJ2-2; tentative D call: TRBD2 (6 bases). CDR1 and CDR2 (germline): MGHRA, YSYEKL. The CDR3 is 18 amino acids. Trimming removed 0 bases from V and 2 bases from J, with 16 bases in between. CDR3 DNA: TGCGCCAGCAGCCAAGAAAGAACGGGAGACACTAACACCGGGGAGCTGTTTTTT. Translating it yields CASSQERTGDTNTGELFF.

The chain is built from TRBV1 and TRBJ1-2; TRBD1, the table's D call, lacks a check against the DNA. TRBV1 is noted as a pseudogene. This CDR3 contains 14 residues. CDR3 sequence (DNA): TGCACCAGCAGCCGGCTGTTCGGACATCCTGGCTACACCTTC. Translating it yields CTSSRLFGHPGYTF.

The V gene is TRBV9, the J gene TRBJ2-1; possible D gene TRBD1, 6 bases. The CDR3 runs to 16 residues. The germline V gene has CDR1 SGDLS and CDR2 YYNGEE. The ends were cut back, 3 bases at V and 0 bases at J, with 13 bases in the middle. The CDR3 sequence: CASSARGTPSYNEQFF. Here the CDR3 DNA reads TGTGCCAGCAGCGCCAGGGGCACGCCCTCCTACAATGAGCAGTTCTTC.

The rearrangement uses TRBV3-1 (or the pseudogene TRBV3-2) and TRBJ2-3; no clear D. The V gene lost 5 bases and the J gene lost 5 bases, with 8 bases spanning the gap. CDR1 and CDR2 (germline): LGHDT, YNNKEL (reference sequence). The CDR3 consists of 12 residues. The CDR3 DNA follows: TGTGCCAGCAGCTTCCACGGAGATACGCAGTATTTT. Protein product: CASSFHGDTQYF.

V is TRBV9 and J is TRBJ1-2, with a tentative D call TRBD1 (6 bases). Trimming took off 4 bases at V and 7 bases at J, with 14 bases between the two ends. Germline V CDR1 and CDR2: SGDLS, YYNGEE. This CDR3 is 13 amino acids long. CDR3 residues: CASSPRDISGYTF. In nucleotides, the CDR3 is TGTGCCAGCAGCCCCCGGGACATCTCTGGCTACACCTTC.

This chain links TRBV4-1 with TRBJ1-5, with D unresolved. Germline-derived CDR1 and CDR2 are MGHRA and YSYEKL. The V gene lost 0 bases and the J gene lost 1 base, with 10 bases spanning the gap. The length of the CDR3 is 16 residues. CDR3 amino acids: CASSQEGGRSNQPQHF. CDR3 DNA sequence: TGCGCCAGCAGCCAAGAAGGAGGGAGAAGCAATCAGCCCCAGCATTTT.

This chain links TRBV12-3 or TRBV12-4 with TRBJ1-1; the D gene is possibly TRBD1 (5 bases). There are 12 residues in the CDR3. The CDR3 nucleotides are TGTGCGATCGTTCAGGGGAACACTGAAGCTTTCTTT. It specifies CAIVQGNTEAFF.

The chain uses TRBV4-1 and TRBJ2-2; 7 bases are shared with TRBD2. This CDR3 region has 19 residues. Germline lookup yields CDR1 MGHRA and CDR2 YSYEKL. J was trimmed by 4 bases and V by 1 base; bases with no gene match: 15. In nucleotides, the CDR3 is TGCGCCAGCAGCCAAGCGTTCGGGGGGACGGGACGGGGCACCGGGGAGCTGTTTTTT. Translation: CASSQAFGGTGRGTGELFF.

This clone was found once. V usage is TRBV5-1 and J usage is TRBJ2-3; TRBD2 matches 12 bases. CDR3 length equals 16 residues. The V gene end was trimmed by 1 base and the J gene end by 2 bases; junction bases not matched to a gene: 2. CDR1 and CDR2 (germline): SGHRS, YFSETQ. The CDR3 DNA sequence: TGCGCCAGCAGCTTGTCTAGCGGGGGGGCCACAGATACGCAGTATTTT. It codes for CASSLSSGGATDTQYF.

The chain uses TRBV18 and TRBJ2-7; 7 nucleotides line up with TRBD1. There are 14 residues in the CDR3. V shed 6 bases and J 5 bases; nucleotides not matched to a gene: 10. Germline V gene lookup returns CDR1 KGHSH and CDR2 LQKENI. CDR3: CASSKGAGRDEQYF. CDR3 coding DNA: TGTGCCAGCTCGAAGGGGGCAGGGCGGGACGAGCAGTACTTC.

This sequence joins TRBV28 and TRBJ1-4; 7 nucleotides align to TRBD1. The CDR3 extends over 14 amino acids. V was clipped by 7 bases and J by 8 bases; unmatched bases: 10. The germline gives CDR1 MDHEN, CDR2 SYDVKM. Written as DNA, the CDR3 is TGTGCCAGCACCTCAGGGGGGAAGACAGAAAAACTGTTTTTT. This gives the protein CASTSGGKTEKLFF.

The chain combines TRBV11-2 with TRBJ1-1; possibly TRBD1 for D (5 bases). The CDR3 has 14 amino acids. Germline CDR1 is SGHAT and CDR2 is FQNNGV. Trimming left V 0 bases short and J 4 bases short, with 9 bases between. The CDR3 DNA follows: TGTGCCAGCAGCTTAGATCGGGGGGGCACTGAAGCTTTCTTT. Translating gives CASSLDRGGTEAFF.

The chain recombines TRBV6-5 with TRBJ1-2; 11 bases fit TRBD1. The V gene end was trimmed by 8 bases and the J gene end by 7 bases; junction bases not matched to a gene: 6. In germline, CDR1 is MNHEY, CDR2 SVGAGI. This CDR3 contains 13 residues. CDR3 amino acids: CASGGQGAFGYTF. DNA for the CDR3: TGTGCCAGCGGAGGACAGGGGGCATTTGGCTACACCTTC.

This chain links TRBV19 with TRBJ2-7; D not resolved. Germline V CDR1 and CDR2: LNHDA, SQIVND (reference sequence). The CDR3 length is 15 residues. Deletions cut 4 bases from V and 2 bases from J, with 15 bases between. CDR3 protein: CASSTFRGRTYEQYF. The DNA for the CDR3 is TGTGCCAGTAGTACTTTTCGAGGTCGGACCTACGAGCAGTACTTC.